Listed here are 10 T cell receptor beta chains from one sample, sequenced in a study of T cell repertoires in cytomegalovirus infection. Using its own MiXCR run on the reads, TCRdb lists one record per CDR3 protein. The table includes roughly 600,000 distinct CDR3 sequences, less than 25% detected once. Sample: CD8+ T cells from PBMCs. These receptors all stem from a human donor in good health (CMV status not recorded). Some clones in this sample may be carry-over from other donors' samples.

The rearrangement uses TRBV6-1 and TRBJ1-1; D uncertain. V was cut by 5 bases and J by 1 base, with 11 bases left in between. Germline V CDR1 and CDR2: MNHNS, SASEGT. The CDR3 sequence is 14 residues long. The DNA for the CDR3 is TGTGCCAGCAGTTCTGACCAACAGAACACTGAAGCTTTCTTT. Translation: CASSSDQQNTEAFF.

The chain joins TRBV6-2 or TRBV6-3 to TRBJ2-3, with TRBD2 matching 7 bases. Germline CDR1 MNHEY, CDR2 SVGEGT. V lost 0 bases and J lost 0; bases outside the gene matches: 12. The CDR3 extends over 19 amino acids. The CDR3 spells CASSYSALAEDLSTDTQYF. The DNA for the CDR3 is TGTGCCAGCAGTTACTCGGCGCTAGCGGAAGATCTTAGCACAGATACGCAGTATTTT.

This clonotype was seen only a few times. The V and J genes are TRBV12-3 or TRBV12-4 and TRBJ2-3; 7 bases match TRBD1. There are 15 residues in the CDR3. The V and J ends lost 5 bases and 1 base, in that order; junction bases with no gene match: 6. The CDR3 coding sequence is TGTGCCAGCAGTACCGGAACAGGGGGCACAGATACGCAGTATTTT. It codes for CASSTGTGGTDTQYF.

This clonotype was found many times. The chain links TRBV7-8 to TRBJ2-1; the D gene is possibly TRBD2 (7 bases). CDR3 length: 13 amino acids. Between the trimmed V and J ends, which lost 4 bases and 9 bases, there was a span of 13 bases. Germline V gene data show CDR1 as SGHVS and CDR2 as FQNEAQ. The CDR3 DNA sequence: TGTGCCAGCAGCTCCAAAGGGGGGGGTGAGCAGTTCTTC. This translates into CASSSKGGGEQFF.

The rearrangement joins TRBV24-1 to TRBJ2-2; D remains unclear. CDR3 length equals 18 residues. CDR1 KGHDR and CDR2 SFDVKD come from the germline V gene. V dropped 0 bases and J dropped 2 bases, with 15 bases sitting between them. For the CDR3, the DNA is TGTGCCACCAGTGATTTGTGGACGGGCGTGTTAAACACCGGGGAGCTGTTTTTT. This encodes CATSDLWTGVLNTGELFF.

About this clonotype itself: One end of the junction is discordant with germline, which a read error may explain. In DNA form, the CDR3 reads TGTGTCAGCAGCTCCCAATTTTCGTCCGGGAATCAGCCCCAGCATTTT. Protein product: CVSSSQFSSGNQPQHF. This chain joins TRBV28 and TRBJ1-5; D ambiguous. The CDR3 length is 16 residues. Germline V gene sequence: CDR1 MDHEN, CDR2 SYDVKM.

This sequence joins TRBV7-6 and TRBJ2-2; possible D gene TRBD2, 6 bases. The V end lost 1 base, the J end lost 1 base, and 7 bases lay between the germline ends. CDR1 is SGHVS, CDR2 FNYEAQ, per germline. CDR3 length: 15 residues. The CDR3 DNA is TGTGCCAGCAGCTTAGGGGAGGTGAACACCGGGGAGCTGTTTTTT. It translates to CASSLGEVNTGELFF.

This clonotype showed up just a few times. The chain recombines TRBV11-2 with TRBJ1-1, with D tentatively TRBD1 (6 bases). The germline V and J ends were trimmed by 5 bases and 6 bases, with 19 bases remaining between them. Looked up from germline, CDR1 is SGHAT and CDR2 is FQNNGV. The CDR3 is 15 residues long. The CDR3 DNA sequence: TGTGCCAGCAGCCTACCCCGCAGCTGGACAGCTGAAGCTTTCTTT. This codes for CASSLPRSWTAEAFF.

This clonotype turned up a few times. The J gene is TRBJ2-1, the V gene TRBV6-6; 8 nucleotides align to TRBD1. The length of the CDR3 is 15 residues. From germline, CDR1 is MNHNY and CDR2 SVGAGI (reference sequence). J gave up 8 bases and V 0 bases, and 6 bases lay outside the gene matches. The CDR3 nucleotides read TGTGCCAGCAGTTACTCGATTACAGGGGGAGATGAGCAGTTCTTC. Translation: CASSYSITGGDEQFF.

Note on this clonotype: It may be a read error: a sequence one base away is much more abundant. In DNA form, the CDR3 reads TGTGCCAGCAGTCCAGGCAGGGGGCTCGCCTACAATGAGCAGTTCTTC. Protein: CASSPGRGLAYNEQFF. The rearrangement uses TRBV7-6 and TRBJ2-1, with 8 bases aligning to TRBD1. Trimming took 6 bases from V and 2 from J; bases not matched to a gene: 9. CDR1 is SGHVS, CDR2 FNYEAQ, per germline. CDR3 length: 16 residues.